Following are 28 T cell receptor beta chains from one sample sequenced in a study of PD-1 blockade in classical Hodgkin lymphoma. All patients experienced relapse after autologous stem cell transplantation, and brentuximab vedotin exposure was variable. Here immunoSEQ multiplex PCR was the method, and the copy in TCRdb shows in-frame clones only, minus some. In the table there are 55,000 to 75,000 clones, over 70% of which are singletons. Specimen: peripheral blood mononuclear cells (PBMCs), collected before the second cycle of nivolumab. The receptors originated from a human donor with classical Hodgkin lymphoma.

This clone was counted at least ten times. The chain links TRBV6-1 to TRBJ2-7, with D perhaps matching TRBD1 (5 bases). Trimming cost V 0 bases and J 3 bases, with 12 bases left between them. Germline V gene sequence: CDR1 MNHNS, CDR2 SASEGT. This CDR3 spans 15 amino acids. In DNA, the CDR3 is TGTGCCAGCAGTGAAGCGCTTCAGGGCCGCTACGAGCAGTACTTC. Translating it yields CASSEALQGRYEQYF.

The chain recombines TRBV19 with TRBJ1-5; weak D call: TRBD1 (6 bases). Per the germline V gene, CDR1 is LNHDA and CDR2 is SQIVND (reference sequence). The V end lost 2 bases, the J end lost 3 bases, and 17 bases lay between the germline ends. This CDR3 comprises 17 residues. The CDR3 reads CASSIPQGTGNNQPQHF. The CDR3 DNA reads as TGTGCCAGTAGTATACCCCAGGGAACAGGGAACAATCAGCCCCAGCATTTT.

This clone was seen just once. The chain links TRBV12-2 to TRBJ2-3; whether TRBD2, the table's D call, matches the DNA was not checked. TRBV12-2 is a recognized pseudogene. The CDR3 has 15 amino acids. The CDR3 sequence: CASRLNRRVTDTQYF. CDR3 DNA: TGTGCAAGTCGCTTAAACAGGAGGGTCACAGATACGCAGTATTTT.

This clone was recorded a few times. J is TRBJ2-7 and V is TRBV9, with D possibly being TRBD2 (5 bases). The CDR3 is made up of 15 amino acids. The germline gives CDR1 SGDLS, CDR2 YYNGEE. Trimming stripped 0 bases from V and 7 bases from J, with 17 bases between. The CDR3 loop is CASSVGLPGGGEQYF. CDR3 bases: TGTGCCAGCAGCGTAGGACTCCCCGGAGGTGGGGAGCAGTACTTC.

The chain joins TRBV5-1 to TRBJ2-7; D is ambiguous. The V gene lost 0 bases and the J gene lost 4 bases, with 11 bases spanning the gap. The CDR3 contains 14 residues. Germline V gene sequence: CDR1 SGHRS, CDR2 YFSETQ. CDR3 sequence reads: CASSLDGYSYEQYF. The CDR3 nucleotides read TGCGCCAGCAGCTTGGACGGCTATTCTTACGAGCAGTACTTC.

The CDR3 DNA reads TGTGCCAGCAGCGTAGAGCCGACAGGGGACAGAAACATTCAGTACTTC. This gives the protein CASSVEPTGDRNIQYF. This chain connects TRBV9 to TRBJ2-4, with 8 positions matching TRBD1. Trimming cost V 0 bases and J 6 bases; bases outside gene matches: 8. This CDR3 has 16 residues. Germline CDR1 SGDLS, CDR2 YYNGEE. Filled out from reference TRBV9 and TRBJ2-4, the complete variable domain reads DSGVTQTPKHLITATGQRVTLRCSPRSGDLSVYWYQQSLDQGLQFLIQYYNGEERAKGNILERFSAQQFPDLHSELNLSSLELGDSALYFCASSVEPTGDRNIQYFGAGTRLSVL.

The rearrangement joins TRBV6-6 to TRBJ1-2; 7 nucleotides line up with TRBD1. Trimming at V came to 7 bases and at J to 2 bases, leaving 7 bases not matched to a gene. Germline CDR1 and CDR2: MNHNY and SVGAGI (reference sequence). The CDR3 length is 14 residues. The CDR3 spells CASKAPGQNYGYTF. The CDR3 bases are TGTGCCAGCAAGGCTCCGGGACAGAACTATGGCTACACCTTC.

The V call is TRBV6-1, the J call TRBJ2-1, with 10 bases that match TRBD2. The CDR3 covers 16 residues. Germline trimming cut 1 base from V and 7 bases from J; bases unmatched to any gene: 7. CDR1 is MNHNS and CDR2 is SASEGT in the germline V gene. The CDR3: CASSEVVGLAVNEQFF. The CDR3 DNA is TGTGCCAGCAGTGAAGTTGTAGGACTAGCGGTGAATGAGCAGTTCTTC.

The chain recombines TRBV19 with TRBJ1-2, with 8 bases fitting TRBD1. The CDR3 runs 13 residues. CDR1 and CDR2 from the germline V gene are LNHDA and SQIVND (reference sequence). Trimming took 10 bases from V and 2 from J; bases not matched to a gene: 6. The CDR3 DNA reads TGTGCCACCCGGGACAGGTCCAACTATGGCTACACCTTC. Its protein is CATRDRSNYGYTF.

The chain links TRBV5-1 to TRBJ1-2; D ambiguous. Germline lookup yields CDR1 SGHRS and CDR2 YFSETQ. The CDR3 is 15 residues long. The V end was cut by 4 bases, the J end by 4 bases, with 17 bases between. The DNA for the CDR3 is TGCGCCAGCAGCCCGGGTGGGGTGGCAGGCTATGGCTACACCTTC. Its protein is CASSPGGVAGYGYTF.

The rearrangement joins TRBV6-5 to TRBJ2-7; 7 nucleotides agree with TRBD1. The CDR3 covers 14 residues. Unmatched junction bases numbered 4, after V lost 2 bases and J lost 3 bases. The germline V gene has CDR1 MNHEY and CDR2 SVGAGI. The CDR3 is CASSYTGEIYEQYF. Here the CDR3 DNA reads TGTGCCAGCAGTTACACAGGGGAAATCTACGAGCAGTACTTC.

The CDR3 spells CASSGTAGSADTQYF. Written as DNA, the CDR3 is TGTGCCAGCAGTGGGACGGCGGGGAGCGCAGATACGCAGTATTTT. This chain connects TRBV2 to TRBJ2-3, with a possible D match to TRBD2 (6 bases). The CDR3 spans 15 residues. Deletions cut 4 bases from V and 4 bases from J, with 15 bases between. Germline-derived CDR1 and CDR2 are SNHLY and FYNNEI.

CDR3 DNA sequence: TGTGCCAGCAGCCAAATCCGGGACAGGGGTTTAGCAGAAGGCTACACCTTC. This encodes CASSQIRDRGLAEGYTF. The V and J genes are TRBV11-2 and TRBJ1-2, with 10 bases lining up with TRBD1. The ends lost 5 bases at V and 8 bases at J; junction bases unmatched: 17. Per the germline V gene, CDR1 is SGHAT and CDR2 is FQNNGV. The CDR3 is made up of 17 amino acids.

The rearrangement joins TRBV7-3 to TRBJ2-3, with 7 bases lining up with TRBD2. The germline V gene has CDR1 SGHTA and CDR2 FQGTGA. The CDR3 is 14 residues long. Germline trimming cut 3 bases from V and 5 bases from J; bases unmatched to any gene: 5. The CDR3 nucleotides read TGTGCCAGCAGCTTTGGACTAGAAGGAGATACGCAGTATTTT. Its protein is CASSFGLEGDTQYF. The entire variable domain, with the rest obtained from reference TRBV7-3 and TRBJ2-3, is as follows: GAGVSQTPSNKVTEKGKYVELRCDPISGHTALYWYRQSLGQGPEFLIYFQGTGAADDSGLPNDRFFAVRPEGSVSTLKIQRTERGDSAVYLCASSFGLEGDTQYFGPGTRLTVL.

In its sample, this clone was seen many times. In DNA form, the CDR3 reads TGCGCCAGCAGCCCCGAAAACTCCGTGACAGGTGGATCCTACGAGCAGTACTTC. Protein: CASSPENSVTGGSYEQYF. The chain carries TRBV5-1 and TRBJ2-7; TRBD1 might be the D (6 bases). Deletions cut 4 bases from V and 1 base from J, with 24 bases between. Germline V gene lookup returns CDR1 SGHRS and CDR2 YFSETQ. The CDR3 extends over 18 amino acids.

This clone was seen only once. V is TRBV21-1 and J is TRBJ2-5; TRBD2 is the table's D call, not checked against the DNA. TRBV21-1 corresponds to a pseudogene. CDR3 length equals 20 residues. CDR3 bases: TGTGCCAGCAGCAAAAAGGTTGGGAACCGGGCGGTAGGGAGTCTGGAGACCCAGTACTTC. Its translation is CASSKKVGNRAVGSLETQYF.

This clone occurred many times. CDR3 loop: CSLSSARETQYF. The CDR3 DNA is TGCAGCTTGTCCTCTGCCCGAGAGACCCAGTACTTC. This rearrangement joins TRBV29-1 to TRBJ2-5; D unclear. The V gene lost 8 bases and the J gene lost 4 bases, with 14 bases spanning the gap. The germline CDR1 and CDR2 sequences are SQVTM and ANQGSEA. The CDR3 extends over 12 amino acids.

The chain carries TRBV5-1 and TRBJ1-2, with D maybe TRBD1 (6 bases). The length of the CDR3 is 14 residues. Germline V gives CDR1 SGHRS, CDR2 YFSETQ. V lost 4 bases and J lost 1, with 11 bases in between. The chain's CDR3 is CASSPGQNNYGYTF. CDR3 sequence (DNA): TGCGCCAGCAGCCCAGGACAGAATAACTATGGCTACACCTTC. The variable domain in full, with the rest retrieved from reference TRBV5-1 and TRBJ1-2, is KAGVTQTPRYLIKTRGQQVTLSCSPISGHRSVSWYQQTPGQGLQFLFEYFSETQRNKGNFPGRFSGRQFSNSRSEMNVSTLELGDSALYLCASSPGQNNYGYTFGSGTRLTVV.

CDR3 amino acids: CATSREGTVQNEQFF. DNA of the CDR3: TGTGCCACCAGCAGAGAAGGAACAGTACAGAATGAGCAGTTCTTC. The V gene is TRBV15, the J gene TRBJ2-1; no clear D. The CDR3 is made up of 15 amino acids. Germline V gene data show CDR1 as LNHNV and CDR2 as YYDKDF (reference sequence). V lost 0 bases to trimming and J lost 7 bases, with 13 bases between them.

With regard to this clone: A read error may produce the germline difference seen at one junction end. The rearrangement links TRBV6-1 to TRBJ2-7, with 9 positions matching TRBD1. CDR3 length equals 14 residues. Germline-derived CDR1 and CDR2 are MNHNS and SASEGT. The CDR3: CASSESRQGVMRDF. The CDR3 bases are TGTGCCAGCAGTGAAAGCCGACAGGGGGTGATGAGAGACTTC.

This sequence joins TRBV5-1 and TRBJ2-7, with D possibly TRBD1 on 6 matching bases. CDR1 is SGHRS and CDR2 is YFSETQ in the germline V gene. The CDR3 covers 14 residues. V shed 0 bases and J shed 6 bases, with 13 bases lying between them. The CDR3 loop reads CASSLVQGRGEQYF. CDR3 coding DNA: TGCGCCAGCAGCTTGGTTCAGGGCAGGGGCGAGCAGTACTTC. Complete variable domain (other parts from reference TRBV5-1 and TRBJ2-7): KAGVTQTPRYLIKTRGQQVTLSCSPISGHRSVSWYQQTPGQGLQFLFEYFSETQRNKGNFPGRFSGRQFSNSRSEMNVSTLELGDSALYLCASSLVQGRGEQYFGPGTRLTVT.

This clone came up many times. The CDR3 DNA reads TGCGCCAGCAGCCAAGATCTTCGGGACAGCCATACTGGAAACACCATATATTTT. Translation gives CASSQDLRDSHTGNTIYF. The rearrangement links TRBV4-1 to TRBJ1-3; 7 nucleotides line up with TRBD1. J lost 2 bases, V lost 0 bases, and 10 bases had no gene match. The CDR3 loop spans 18 amino acids. Germline CDR1 reads MGHRA; CDR2 reads YSYEKL.

V is TRBV13 and J is TRBJ2-1; 8 nucleotides align to TRBD1. With V trimmed by 5 bases and J by 14 bases, 14 bases remained unmatched. This CDR3 comprises 14 residues. Per the germline V gene, CDR1 is PRHDT and CDR2 is FYEKMQ (reference sequence). CDR3 sequence reads: CASSPGEEQGAKFF. The CDR3 nucleotides read TGTGCCAGCAGCCCAGGGGAGGAGCAGGGGGCCAAGTTCTTC. Full variable domain (rest looked up from reference TRBV13 and TRBJ2-1): AAGVIQSPRHLIKEKRETATLKCYPIPRHDTVYWYQQGPGQDPQFLISFYEKMQSDKGSIPDRFSAQQFSDYHSELNMSSLELGDSALYFCASSPGEEQGAKFFGPGTRLTVL.

This chain joins TRBV6-1 and TRBJ2-3; 7 nucleotides match TRBD2. V shed 8 bases, J shed 6 bases, and the junction held 8 bases outside the gene matches. The CDR3 consists of 13 residues. Germline V gene data show CDR1 as MNHNS and CDR2 as SASEGT. As DNA, the CDR3 is TGTGCCAGCGGAAGGGAGGGCCGGGATACGCAGTATTTT. Its protein product is CASGREGRDTQYF.

The count of this clone is one. The V call is TRBV7-9, the J call TRBJ2-7; possibly TRBD1 for D (7 bases). The V gene lost 5 bases and the J gene lost 5 bases, with 25 bases spanning the gap. The CDR3 contains 17 residues. From germline, CDR1 is SEHNR and CDR2 FQNEAQ (reference sequence). In DNA form, the CDR3 reads TGTGCCAGCAGCCCCCCCAGTCAGGGGGGCTTCGGGAACGAGCAGTACTTC. It translates to CASSPPSQGGFGNEQYF. Based on the CDR3 plus reference TRBV7-9 and TRBJ2-7, the full variable domain is DTGVSQNPRHKITKRGQNVTFRCDPISEHNRLYWYRQTLGQGPEFLTYFQNEAQLEKSRLLSDRFSAERPKGSFSTLEIQRTEQGDSAMYLCASSPPSQGGFGNEQYFGPGTRLTVT.

This sequence joins TRBV7-9 and TRBJ2-3; the D gene is possibly TRBD1 (5 bases). V lost 5 bases, J lost 2 bases, and 20 bases lay in between. The CDR3 contains 17 residues. The germline CDR1 and CDR2 sequences are SEHNR and FQNEAQ (reference sequence). The CDR3 DNA sequence: TGTGCCAGCAGCCACAGGATAGGGGCCCTAAACACAGATACGCAGTATTTT. Its translation: CASSHRIGALNTDTQYF.

This clone occurred once. The V and J genes are TRBV7-3 and TRBJ2-3; D unresolved. The CDR3 length is 15 residues. Germline lookup yields CDR1 SGHTA and CDR2 FQGTGA. Between the trimmed V and J ends, which lost 2 bases and 0 bases, there was a span of 9 bases. The CDR3 spells CASSLGTGSTDTQYF. Here the CDR3 DNA reads TGTGCCAGCAGCTTAGGAACTGGGAGCACAGATACGCAGTATTTT.

The CDR3 here is CASVVGNQPQHF. The CDR3 nucleotides are TGTGCCAGCGTAGTAGGGAACCAGCCCCAGCATTTT. The chain recombines TRBV6-5 with TRBJ1-5; D is undetermined. This CDR3 contains 12 residues. Looked up from germline, CDR1 is MNHEY and CDR2 is SVGAGI. V was trimmed by 8 bases and J by 7 bases, leaving 12 bases between them.